The 14 T cell receptor beta chains below were found in one sample sequenced in a study of monozygotic twins with inflammatory bowel disease. TCRdb reprocessed the 5' RACE reads and reports one entry per CDR3 protein, with no DNA. The sample holds a few hundred thousand distinct CDR3 sequences. Sequencing input: blood. Every receptor here comes from a human donor with ulcerative colitis or Crohn's disease, or a healthy co-twin of an affected twin (not recorded which).

This chain connects TRBV5-1 to TRBJ2-7; lacking DNA, the TRBD1 call made by TCRdb goes unchecked. The CDR3 is made up of 15 amino acids. CDR1 is SGHRS, CDR2 YFSETQ, per germline. CDR3 loop: CASSLFQGLSYEQYF.

The chain carries TRBV5-6 and TRBJ2-1; no DNA is available, so the TRBD1 call from TCRdb remains unchecked. The CDR3 is 12 amino acids. The V gene's germline CDR1 is SGHDT and CDR2 YYEEEE. The CDR3 loop reads CASSLGRTKQFF.

The chain uses TRBV14 and TRBJ2-5. The germline V gene encodes CDR1 SGHDN and CDR2 FVKESK. The CDR3 has 13 residues. CDR3 amino acids: CASSQYSKETQYF.

CDR3 amino acids: CASSQRYLNTEAFF. The rearrangement links TRBV12-3 or TRBV12-4 to TRBJ1-1. The CDR3 sequence is 14 residues long.

V and J are TRBV20-1 and TRBJ2-7; TCRdb designates TRBD1, a call that cannot be tested without DNA. CDR3 length: 17 amino acids. Germline V gene sequence: CDR1 DFQATT, CDR2 SNEGSKA (reference sequence). The CDR3 sequence is CSARLLPTGISSYEQYF.

This chain uses TRBV30 with TRBJ1-6; TCRdb's D gene call, TRBD1, goes unchecked for lack of DNA. This CDR3 contains 16 residues. Germline loops: CDR1 GTSNPN, CDR2 SVGIG (reference sequence). Here the CDR3 reads CAWTIQGSSYNSPLHF.

The rearrangement uses TRBV19 and TRBJ1-1; as DNA is missing, the TRBD1 call by TCRdb cannot be tested. The V gene's germline CDR1 is LNHDA and CDR2 SQIVND (reference sequence). This CDR3 has 17 residues. CDR3 amino acids: CASNKGQRAYVNTEAFF.

The CDR3 loop reads CASSLDLNGQGYF. J is TRBJ1-3 and V is TRBV11-2; as DNA is missing, the TRBD1 call by TCRdb cannot be tested. Germline V gene lookup returns CDR1 SGHAT and CDR2 FQNNGV. This CDR3 is built from 13 residues.

This CDR3 reads CSVAMGIYEQYF. The genes are TRBV29-1 and TRBJ2-7. CDR1 SQVTM and CDR2 ANQGSEA come from the germline V gene. The CDR3 has 12 residues.

The chain carries TRBV28 and TRBJ2-3. This CDR3 contains 13 residues. Germline V gene lookup returns CDR1 MDHEN and CDR2 SYDVKM. The CDR3 spells CASIRPSTDTQYF.

This sequence joins TRBV5-6 and TRBJ1-5. From germline, CDR1 is SGHDT and CDR2 YYEEEE. There are 14 residues in the CDR3. CDR3: CASTVGGRQQPQHF. Full variable domain (remainder filled in from reference TRBV5-6 and TRBJ1-5): DAGVTQSPTHLIKTRGQQVTLRCSPKSGHDTVSWYQQALGQGPQFIFQYYEEEERQRGNFPDRFSGHQFPNYSSELNVNALLLGDSALYLCASTVGGRQQPQHFGDGTRLSIL.

The rearrangement uses TRBV5-1 and TRBJ2-2. Germline CDR1 and CDR2: SGHRS and YFSETQ. The CDR3 totals 14 residues. CDR3 sequence: CASSWGASTGELFF. The full variable domain, completed using reference TRBV5-1 and TRBJ2-2, is KAGVTQTPRYLIKTRGQQVTLSCSPISGHRSVSWYQQTPGQGLQFLFEYFSETQRNKGNFPGRFSGRQFSNSRSEMNVSTLELGDSALYLCASSWGASTGELFFGEGSRLTVL.

The V gene is TRBV3-1, the J gene TRBJ2-3; as DNA is missing, the TRBD2 call by TCRdb cannot be tested. The CDR3 totals 14 residues. Germline V lookup: CDR1 LGHDT, CDR2 YNNKEL (reference sequence). CDR3 sequence: CASSFRTLADTQYF.

The V and J genes are TRBV29-1 and TRBJ1-2; checking the TCRdb D call of TRBD1 is not possible without DNA. Looked up from germline, CDR1 is SQVTM and CDR2 is ANQGSEA. The CDR3 totals 15 residues. The CDR3 is CSVVGGGRTNYGYTF.